Described below is a single T cell receptor (beta chain) sequence and its context. What it binds is unknown. Germline loops: CDR1 SGHVS, CDR2 FNYEAQ. Trimming stripped 3 bases from V and 3 bases from J, with 18 bases between. There are 16 residues in the CDR3. These data are taken from a study of cytomegalovirus exposure and HLA in healthy donors. Overall study results and limits: Published work reported that the classifier diagnosed cytomegalovirus status with high specificity and sensitivity. Listed as cytomegalovirus-associated were 150 or so TCR beta chains.

The donors were in the approximately 130-subject validation cohort, distinct from the approximately 670-subject first cohort. Using immunoSEQ multiplex PCR, the repertoire was profiled, and TCRdb retains in-frame clones only, with some absent. The sample holds approximately 150,000 clones, around 86% seen once. The chain employs TRBV7-6 and TRBJ2-7, with D maybe TRBD1 (6 bases). The source is a man younger than 30 in good health and CMV-seropositive. The sequencing input was PBMCs. CDR3 DNA sequence: TGTGCCAGCAGCTTGGTGGGGACACCTTCCCTCTACGAGCAGTACTTC. Amino acids: CASSLVGTPSLYEQYF.